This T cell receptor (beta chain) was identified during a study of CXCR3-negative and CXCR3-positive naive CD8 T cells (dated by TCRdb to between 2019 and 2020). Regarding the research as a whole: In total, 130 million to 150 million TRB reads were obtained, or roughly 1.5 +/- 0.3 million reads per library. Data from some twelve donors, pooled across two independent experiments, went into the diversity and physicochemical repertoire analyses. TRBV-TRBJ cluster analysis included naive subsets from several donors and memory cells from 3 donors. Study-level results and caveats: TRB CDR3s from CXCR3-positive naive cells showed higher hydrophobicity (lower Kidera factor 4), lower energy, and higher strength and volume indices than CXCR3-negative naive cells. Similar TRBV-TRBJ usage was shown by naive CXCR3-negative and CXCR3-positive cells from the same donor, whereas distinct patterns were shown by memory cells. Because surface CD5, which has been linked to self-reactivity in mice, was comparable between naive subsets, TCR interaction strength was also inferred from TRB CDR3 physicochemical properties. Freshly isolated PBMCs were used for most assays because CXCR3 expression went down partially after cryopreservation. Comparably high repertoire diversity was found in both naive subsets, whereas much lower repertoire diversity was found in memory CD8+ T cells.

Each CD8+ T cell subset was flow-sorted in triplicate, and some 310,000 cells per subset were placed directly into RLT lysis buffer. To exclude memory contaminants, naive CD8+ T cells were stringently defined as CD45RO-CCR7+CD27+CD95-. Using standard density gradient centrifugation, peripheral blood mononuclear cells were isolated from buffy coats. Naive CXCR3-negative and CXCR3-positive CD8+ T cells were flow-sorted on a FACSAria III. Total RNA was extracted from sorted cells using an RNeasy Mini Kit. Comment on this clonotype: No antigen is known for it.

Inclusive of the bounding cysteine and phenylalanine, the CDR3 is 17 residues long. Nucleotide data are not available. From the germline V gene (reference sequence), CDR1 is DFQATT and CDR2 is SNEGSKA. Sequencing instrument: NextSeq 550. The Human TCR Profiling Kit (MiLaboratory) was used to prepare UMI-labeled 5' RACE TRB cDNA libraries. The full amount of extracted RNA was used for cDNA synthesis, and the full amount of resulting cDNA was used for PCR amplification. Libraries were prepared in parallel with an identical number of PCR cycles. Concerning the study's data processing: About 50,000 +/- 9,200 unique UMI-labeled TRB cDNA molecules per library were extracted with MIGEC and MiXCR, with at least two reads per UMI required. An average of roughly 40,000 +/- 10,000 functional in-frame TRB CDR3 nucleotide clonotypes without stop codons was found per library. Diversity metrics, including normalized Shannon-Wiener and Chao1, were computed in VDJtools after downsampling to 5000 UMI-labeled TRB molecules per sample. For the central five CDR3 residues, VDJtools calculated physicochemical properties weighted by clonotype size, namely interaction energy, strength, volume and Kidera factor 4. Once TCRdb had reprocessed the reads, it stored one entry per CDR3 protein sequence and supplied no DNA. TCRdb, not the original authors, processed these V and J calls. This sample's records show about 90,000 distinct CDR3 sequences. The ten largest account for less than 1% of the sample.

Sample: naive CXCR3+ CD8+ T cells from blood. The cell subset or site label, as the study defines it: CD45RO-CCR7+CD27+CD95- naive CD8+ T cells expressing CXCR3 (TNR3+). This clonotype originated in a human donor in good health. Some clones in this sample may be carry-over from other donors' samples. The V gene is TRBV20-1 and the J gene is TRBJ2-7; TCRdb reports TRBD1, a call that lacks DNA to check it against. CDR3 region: CSANGRDRDRGPYEQYF.